This entry lists 24 T cell receptor beta chains sequenced from one sample in a study of T-cell memory formation after mild COVID-19 (dated by TCRdb to about 2021). Libraries were made using 5' RACE. This sample was sequenced with an Illumina NovaSeq 6000. TCRdb ran its own pipeline on the public reads, namely fastp trimming at Q25 and MiXCR clone calling, and kept in-frame beta chains. Rows with one shared CDR3 protein collapse into an entry with the most common genes and DNA. The sample has about 470,000 distinct CDR3 sequences on record, nearly 25% of them singletons. The ten largest clones add up to approximately 12% of the sample. The source material was PBMCs or a T cell subset sorted from them (not recorded which). These TCRs come from an adult woman who had mild COVID-19 (a few samples of this study predate the infection). The sample titles of this study are shuffled in the database, so cell type and time point are left out; the donor was told from shared clones.

This clonotype showed up just a few times. This chain links TRBV4-3 with TRBJ2-3, with D perhaps TRBD2 (6 bases). The germline V and J ends were trimmed by 3 bases and 0 bases, with 13 bases remaining between them. Germline CDR1 and CDR2: LGHNA and YSLEER. The CDR3 has 16 residues. The CDR3 region is CASSQATGLSTDTQYF. The CDR3 coding sequence is TGCGCCAGCAGCCAGGCGACGGGACTCAGCACAGATACGCAGTATTTT.

The J gene is TRBJ2-5, the V gene TRBV5-6; D possibly corresponds to TRBD1 (5 bases). CDR3 size: 15 residues. CDR1 and CDR2 from the germline V gene are SGHDT and YYEEEE. V lost 0 bases and J lost 5, with 14 bases in between. This CDR3 reads CASSLDPGLLETQYF. The CDR3 coding sequence is TGTGCCAGCAGCTTGGATCCAGGGCTTTTGGAGACCCAGTACTTC.

In this sample, this clonotype turned up a few times. The J gene is TRBJ2-1, the V gene TRBV5-5, with TRBD2 matching 8 bases. J was trimmed by 8 bases and V by 3 bases; bases with no gene match: 7. The CDR3 length is 14 residues. Germline V CDR1 and CDR2: SGHKS, YYEKEE (reference sequence). The CDR3 loop reads CASSYIAGTDEQFF. CDR3 DNA sequence: TGTGCCAGCAGCTATATAGCGGGAACCGATGAGCAGTTCTTC.

This clonotype was counted a few times. The chain recombines TRBV23-1 with TRBJ2-5; weak D call: TRBD1 (7 bases). TRBV23-1 is reported as an ORF; its role is uncertain. This CDR3 contains 16 residues. V was pared by 6 bases and J by 2 bases, with 19 bases between. CDR3 in amino acids: CASRPLSPGGQETQYF. CDR3 DNA: TGCGCCAGCAGACCCCTTTCCCCAGGGGGGCAAGAGACCCAGTACTTC.

This clonotype was seen more than once but under ten times. Written as DNA, the CDR3 is TGCGCCAGCAGCCAAGGAGGCCAGTTGACTGAAGCTTTCTTT. Residues: CASSQGGQLTEAFF. The V and J genes are TRBV4-1 and TRBJ1-1; D not certain. Germline CDR1 is MGHRA and CDR2 is YSYEKL. Trimming shortened V by 1 base and J by 5 bases, and 11 bases separated the two germline ends. The CDR3 length is 14 residues.

The chain has TRBV20-1 and TRBJ2-5; 12 bases map to TRBD1. This CDR3 has 17 residues. The V gene's germline CDR1 is DFQATT and CDR2 SNEGSKA (reference sequence). V was pared by 6 bases and J by 3 bases, with 14 bases of the junction left unmatched. The CDR3 bases are TGCAGTGCCACTAAAGGAGCGGGGACAGGGGGCGAAGAGACCCAGTACTTC. Its protein is CSATKGAGTGGEETQYF.

This clonotype was seen more than once but under ten times. The V gene is TRBV9, the J gene TRBJ2-1, with D possibly matching TRBD2 (6 bases). The ends were cut back, 0 bases at V and 6 bases at J, with 13 bases in the middle. This CDR3 region has 15 residues. From germline, CDR1 is SGDLS and CDR2 YYNGEE. CDR3 nucleotides: TGTGCCAGCAGCGTAGAACTAGCAGCGGTCAATGAGCAGTTCTTC. It specifies CASSVELAAVNEQFF.

This clonotype was seen a handful of times. The rearrangement joins TRBV9 to TRBJ1-1; 7 bases fit TRBD1. With V trimmed by 3 bases and J by 4 bases, 6 bases remained unmatched. Germline assignment: CDR1 SGDLS and CDR2 YYNGEE. This CDR3 contains 14 residues. CDR3 DNA sequence: TGTGCCAGCAGCGCTCCTCAGGGGGGCACTGAAGCTTTCTTT. This codes for CASSAPQGGTEAFF.

Ten or more counts support this clonotype. V and J are TRBV5-1 and TRBJ2-7, with a tentative D call TRBD1 (5 bases). The CDR3 has 14 amino acids. Germline V CDR1 and CDR2: SGHRS, YFSETQ. V was trimmed by 2 bases and J by 2 bases, leaving 11 bases between them. CDR3 sequence (DNA): TGCGCCAGCAGCTTAGACTGGGGCCCCTACGAGCAGTACTTC. Encoded protein: CASSLDWGPYEQYF.

The chain employs TRBV7-3 and TRBJ2-6; D may be TRBD2 (6 bases). Germline V gene data show CDR1 as SGHTA and CDR2 as FQGTGA. V gave up 5 bases and J gave up 3 bases, with 14 bases separating them. The CDR3 is 16 amino acids. The CDR3 DNA is TGTGCCAGCAGCCCACGACTAGGGGTTGGGGCCAACGTCCTGACTTTC. Translated: CASSPRLGVGANVLTF.

The genes are TRBV6-6 and TRBJ2-3; D is perhaps TRBD2 (6 bases). Between the trimmed V and J ends, which lost 5 bases and 6 bases, there was a span of 12 bases. Germline assignment: CDR1 MNHNY and CDR2 SVGAGI (reference sequence). The CDR3 runs 13 residues. The CDR3 region is CASSRSGGDTQYF. The CDR3 DNA is TGTGCCAGCAGTCGAAGTGGAGGGGATACGCAGTATTTT.

The chain couples TRBV6-6 to TRBJ1-4; D possibly corresponds to TRBD1 (5 bases). The germline V and J ends were trimmed by 8 bases and 0 bases, with 7 bases remaining between them. CDR3 length: 13 residues. The germline CDR1 and CDR2 sequences are MNHNY and SVGAGI (reference sequence). The CDR3 DNA is TGTGCCAGCCAGGGTGCAACTAATGAAAAACTGTTTTTT. Protein product: CASQGATNEKLFF.

The chain joins TRBV6-6 to TRBJ1-1; 7 bases match TRBD1. CDR3 length equals 15 residues. Per the germline V gene, CDR1 is MNHNY and CDR2 is SVGAGI (reference sequence). V shed 2 bases and J 1 base; nucleotides not matched to a gene: 4. For the CDR3, the DNA is TGTGCCAGCAGTTACGGGGGACAGCCGAACACTGAAGCTTTCTTT. Residues: CASSYGGQPNTEAFF.

The chain is built from TRBV9 and TRBJ2-3, with D tentatively TRBD1 (5 bases). The germline V gene encodes CDR1 SGDLS and CDR2 YYNGEE. This CDR3 is built from 13 residues. V was shortened by 2 bases and J by 6 bases, with 10 bases between the two germline ends. CDR3 amino acids: CASSVSGADTQYF. CDR3 nucleotide sequence: TGTGCCAGCAGCGTGAGTGGGGCCGATACGCAGTATTTT.

This clonotype has a count of ten or more. The V and J genes are TRBV4-1 and TRBJ2-1, with 8 bases fitting TRBD2. Trimming at V came to 1 base and at J to 3 bases, leaving 8 bases not matched to a gene. CDR1 and CDR2 from the germline V gene are MGHRA and YSYEKL. The CDR3 sequence is 17 residues long. The CDR3: CASSQARRGAGYNEQFF. CDR3 sequence (DNA): TGCGCCAGCAGCCAAGCTCGGCGGGGGGCCGGCTACAATGAGCAGTTCTTC.

This CDR3 is CASSQVGQGESNYGYTF. CDR3 sequence (DNA): TGTGCCAGCAGCCAAGTCGGCCAGGGAGAGTCTAACTATGGCTACACCTTC. The V call is TRBV3-1, the J call TRBJ1-2; D might be TRBD1 (5 bases). The germline CDR1 and CDR2 sequences are LGHDT and YNNKEL (reference sequence). V was pared by 1 base and J by 0 bases, with 15 bases between. This CDR3 has 17 amino acids.

The chain has TRBV5-1 and TRBJ1-1; D is unclear. The germline V and J ends were trimmed by 2 bases and 4 bases, with 12 bases remaining between them. The CDR3 has 14 residues. Germline loops: CDR1 SGHRS, CDR2 YFSETQ. CDR3 amino acids: CASSLSAASTEAFF. The DNA for the CDR3 is TGCGCCAGCAGCTTATCGGCCGCCAGCACTGAAGCTTTCTTT.

The chain has TRBV3-1 and TRBJ2-2; TRBD1 matches 8 bases. The trim removed 3 bases at V and 0 bases at J, leaving 3 bases unmatched. The CDR3 runs 16 residues. Germline V gene sequence: CDR1 LGHDT, CDR2 YNNKEL (reference sequence). CDR3 loop: CASSHQQGANTGELFF. The CDR3 nucleotides are TGTGCCAGCAGCCACCAACAGGGGGCGAACACCGGGGAGCTGTTTTTT.

CDR3 sequence: CASSSRRGYTEAFF. In DNA form, the CDR3 reads TGTGCCAGCAGTTCCCGGAGGGGGTACACTGAAGCTTTCTTT. This chain uses TRBV6-6 with TRBJ1-1; a weak D match, TRBD1 (6 bases). CDR3 length: 14 amino acids. Trimming stripped 4 bases from V and 3 bases from J, with 12 bases between. Looked up from germline, CDR1 is MNHNY and CDR2 is SVGAGI (reference sequence).

V and J are TRBV12-3 or TRBV12-4 and TRBJ1-3; no definite D call. V was pared by 5 bases and J by 2 bases, with 10 bases between. This CDR3 spans 14 amino acids. The CDR3 bases are TGTGCCAGCAGTACTAGGAGAACTGGAAACACCATATATTTT. This codes for CASSTRRTGNTIYF.

The chain couples TRBV7-2 to TRBJ1-3; 9 nucleotides line up with TRBD1. Germline CDR1 reads SGHTA; CDR2 reads FQGNSA. Trimming took 1 base from V and 4 from J; bases not matched to a gene: 2. CDR3 length: 15 residues. CDR3 nucleotide sequence: TGTGCCAGCAGCTTAGGGGACAGGGCCGGAAACACCATATATTTT. Amino acid sequence: CASSLGDRAGNTIYF. Drawing the rest from reference TRBV7-2 and TRBJ1-3, the complete variable domain is GAGVSQSPSNKVTEKGKDVELRCDPISGHTALYWYRQSLGQGLEFLIYFQGNSAPDKSGLPSDRFSAERTGGSVSTLTIQRTQQEDSAVYLCASSLGDRAGNTIYFGEGSWLTVV.

The rearrangement uses TRBV3-1 and TRBJ2-3, with D possibly matching TRBD1 (5 bases). CDR1 and CDR2 (germline): LGHDT, YNNKEL (reference sequence). The CDR3 runs 14 residues. Trimming pared 1 base from V and 6 bases from J, leaving 11 bases between. CDR3 loop: CASSQAGSGDTQYF. The CDR3 DNA reads as TGTGCCAGCAGCCAAGCAGGGTCCGGGGATACGCAGTATTTT.

This clonotype was seen more than once but under ten times. The chain joins TRBV15 to TRBJ2-7; 12 nucleotides match TRBD1. CDR3 length: 15 residues. Looked up from germline, CDR1 is LNHNV and CDR2 is YYDKDF (reference sequence). J gave up 6 bases and V 6 bases, and 9 bases lay outside the gene matches. DNA for the CDR3: TGTGCCACCAGAGAAACCGGGACAGGGGGCGGCGAGCAGTACTTC. Its protein product is CATRETGTGGGEQYF.

This chain joins TRBV23-1 and TRBJ2-2, with D perhaps given as TRBD1 or TRBD2 (5 bases each). TRBV23-1 is classed as an ORF, of uncertain function. Deletions cut 2 bases from V and 3 bases from J, with 16 bases between. The CDR3 is made up of 17 amino acids. Written as DNA, the CDR3 is TGCGCCAGCAGTCAACCCCCGCCAGGGACCGACACCGGGGAGCTGTTTTTT. Translation gives CASSQPPPGTDTGELFF.